The 25 T cell receptor beta chains given below trace back to one sample, sequenced in a study of blood T cell repertoires in COVID-19. Clones were sequenced by immunoSEQ multiplex PCR, and TCRdb holds only the in-frame ones, with some missing. The table records over 150,000 clones, around 85% of them present only once. Sequencing was done on a sample of peripheral blood. These receptors were taken from a man younger than 40 with acute or convalescent COVID-19.

This rearrangement joins TRBV7-8 to TRBJ2-6; no clear D gene. This CDR3 has 14 residues. Trimming removed 6 bases at V and 1 base at J, with 7 bases between. In germline, CDR1 is SGHVS, CDR2 FQNEAQ. The CDR3 DNA sequence: TGTGCCAGCAGGACTCAGTCTGGGGCCAACGTCCTGACTTTC. Translating gives CASRTQSGANVLTF. Filled out from reference TRBV7-8 and TRBJ2-6, the complete variable domain reads GAGVSQSPRYKVAKRGQDVALRCDPISGHVSLFWYQQALGQGPEFLTYFQNEAQLDKSGLPSDRFFAERPEGSVSTLKIQRTQQEDSAVYLCASRTQSGANVLTFGAGSRLTVL.

The rearrangement joins TRBV30 to TRBJ1-3; D call uncertain. The CDR3 length is 12 residues. CDR1 is GTSNPN, CDR2 SVGIG, per germline (reference sequence). The V and J ends lost 1 base and 2 bases respectively, with 3 bases between them. This CDR3 reads CAWSDTGNTIYF. CDR3 bases: TGTGCCTGGAGTGACACTGGAAACACCATATATTTT.

This clone showed up just once. This sequence joins TRBV28 and TRBJ1-1, with D possibly being TRBD1 (5 bases). CDR3 length: 14 residues. Trimming pared 6 bases from V and 6 bases from J, leaving 17 bases between. Germline V lookup: CDR1 MDHEN, CDR2 SYDVKM. The CDR3 is CASRRGSGLSEAFF. CDR3 DNA sequence: TGTGCCAGCAGGCGGGGGTCAGGGCTCTCTGAAGCTTTCTTT.

V gene TRBV4-2 combines with J gene TRBJ2-2, with TRBD2 identical over 7 bases. The CDR3 is made up of 16 amino acids. V trimming: 1 base; J trimming: 0 bases; junction bases outside the gene matches: 2. Per the germline V gene, CDR1 is LGHNA and CDR2 is YNFKEQ. CDR3 residues: CASSQGLAANTGELFF. CDR3 bases: TGTGCCAGCAGCCAAGGCCTAGCGGCGAACACCGGGGAGCTGTTTTTT.

The V call is TRBV4-1, the J call TRBJ1-3; D is perhaps TRBD1 (6 bases). The CDR3 length is 18 residues. Germline loops: CDR1 MGHRA, CDR2 YSYEKL. The ends were cut back, 1 base at V and 4 bases at J, with 20 bases in the middle. The CDR3 reads CASSQVDLSQGPGNTIYF. The CDR3 nucleotides read TGCGCCAGCAGCCAAGTGGATCTTTCACAGGGCCCCGGAAACACCATATATTTT.

This sequence joins TRBV28 and TRBJ2-7; D is uncertain. CDR3 length equals 15 residues. CDR1 and CDR2 (germline): MDHEN, SYDVKM. The V end was cut by 5 bases, the J end by 2 bases, with 16 bases between. CDR3 nucleotides: TGTGCCAGCAGTACTTCAGGTTCAGGTCCCTACGAGCAGTACTTC. This translates into CASSTSGSGPYEQYF.

The V call is TRBV20-1, the J call TRBJ1-1, with D possibly matching TRBD1 (5 bases). CDR1 is DFQATT and CDR2 is SNEGSKA in the germline V gene (reference sequence). Trimming pared 3 bases from V and 1 base from J, leaving 18 bases between. The CDR3 runs to 16 residues. The chain's CDR3 is CSASGRSPTGNTEAFF. The CDR3 DNA follows: TGCAGTGCTAGTGGCAGGTCCCCTACAGGGAACACTGAAGCTTTCTTT.

The chain links TRBV28 to TRBJ2-5, with TRBD1 as a possible D gene (5 bases). Between the trimmed V and J ends, which lost 5 bases and 5 bases, there was a span of 18 bases. There are 15 residues in the CDR3. CDR1 MDHEN and CDR2 SYDVKM come from the germline V gene. The CDR3 DNA is TGTGCCAGCAGTCCCTGGTCAGGGTTCGGCGAGACCCAGTACTTC. It specifies CASSPWSGFGETQYF.

The rearrangement links TRBV5-4 to TRBJ2-1; 8 positions match TRBD2. The CDR3 contains 15 residues. Germline values: CDR1 SGHNT, CDR2 YYREEE (reference sequence). V lost 0 bases and J lost 12; bases outside the gene matches: 11. The CDR3 protein is CASSLAGLGNGGQFF. CDR3 sequence (DNA): TGTGCCAGCAGCTTGGCGGGACTAGGAAACGGTGGGCAGTTCTTC.

V gene TRBV7-2 combines with J gene TRBJ2-1; D remains ambiguous. CDR3 length: 16 residues. Germline-derived CDR1 and CDR2 are SGHTA and FQGNSA. The germline V and J ends were trimmed by 3 bases and 0 bases, with 12 bases remaining between them. CDR3 protein: CASSFLVTTSYNEQFF. CDR3 DNA: TGTGCCAGCAGCTTTTTGGTAACTACCTCCTACAATGAGCAGTTCTTC. Together with reference TRBV7-2 and TRBJ2-1, the CDR3 gives the full variable domain: GAGVSQSPSNKVTEKGKDVELRCDPISGHTALYWYRQSLGQGLEFLIYFQGNSAPDKSGLPSDRFSAERTGGSVSTLTIQRTQQEDSAVYLCASSFLVTTSYNEQFFGPGTRLTVL.

V and J are TRBV5-4 and TRBJ1-1, with 8 positions matching TRBD1. The CDR3 runs to 15 residues. Germline-derived CDR1 and CDR2 are SGHNT and YYREEE (reference sequence). V was pared by 3 bases and J by 0 bases, with 4 bases of the junction left unmatched. The CDR3 DNA follows: TGTGCCAGCAGCTCGGGGACAGGTATGAACACTGAAGCTTTCTTT. It encodes CASSSGTGMNTEAFF.

The chain has TRBV6-5 and TRBJ2-3, with TRBD2 matching over 7 bases. This CDR3 has 14 residues. Germline values: CDR1 MNHEY, CDR2 SVGAGI. V shed 7 bases and J 2 bases; nucleotides not matched to a gene: 6. The CDR3 loop is CASIPGGFTDTQYF. The CDR3 DNA sequence: TGTGCCAGCATCCCGGGGGGATTCACAGATACGCAGTATTTT.

There are a few counts of this clone. The CDR3 nucleotides are TGTGCCAGCAGCACGACAGATCTTGGCTACACCTTC. Residues: CASSTTDLGYTF. The chain couples TRBV5-4 to TRBJ1-2; D might be TRBD1 (5 bases). This CDR3 region has 12 residues. From germline, CDR1 is SGHNT and CDR2 YYREEE (reference sequence). Deletions cut 4 bases from V and 7 bases from J, with 11 bases between. Based on the CDR3 plus reference TRBV5-4 and TRBJ1-2, the full variable domain is ETGVTQSPTHLIKTRGQQVTLRCSSQSGHNTVSWYQQALGQGPQFIFQYYREEENGRGNFPPRFSGLQFPNYSSELNVNALELDDSALYLCASSTTDLGYTFGSGTRLTVV.

The chain is built from TRBV6-6 and TRBJ2-7; the match to TRBD2 covers 10 bases. The germline CDR1 and CDR2 sequences are MNHNY and SVGAGI (reference sequence). V trimming: 6 bases; J trimming: 4 bases; junction bases outside the gene matches: 9. This CDR3 is built from 15 residues. CDR3 bases: TGTGCCAGCAGCCGGTACAGCGGGAGGGGATACGAGCAGTACTTC. It translates to CASSRYSGRGYEQYF.

The chain joins TRBV20-1 to TRBJ1-6, with unresolved D. V shed 3 bases and J shed 7 bases, with 16 bases lying between them. Germline V CDR1 and CDR2: DFQATT, SNEGSKA (reference sequence). The CDR3 runs 15 residues. The CDR3, as DNA: TGCAGTGCTAGTCCCCGCACAGCACAAAATTCACCCCTCCACTTT. Its protein product is CSASPRTAQNSPLHF.

This chain links TRBV5-4 with TRBJ1-6, with D tentatively TRBD1 (6 bases). V dropped 4 bases and J dropped 8 bases, with 10 bases sitting between them. The length of the CDR3 is 13 residues. CDR1 is SGHNT and CDR2 is YYREEE in the germline V gene (reference sequence). The CDR3 DNA is TGTGCCAGCAGCGAACAGGGTTATTCACCCCTCCACTTT. Its protein is CASSEQGYSPLHF.

This rearrangement joins TRBV19 to TRBJ1-1; perhaps TRBD1 as D (6 bases). The V and J ends lost 3 bases and 5 bases respectively, with 10 bases between them. Germline-derived CDR1 and CDR2 are LNHDA and SQIVND (reference sequence). The CDR3 covers 13 residues. The CDR3: CASSILGGTEAFF. The CDR3 bases are TGTGCCAGTAGTATCCTAGGGGGAACTGAAGCTTTCTTT.

This clone was observed once. The chain combines TRBV28 with TRBJ2-2, with 8 nucleotides matching TRBD2. V dropped 6 bases and J dropped 7; count of bases not matched to a gene: 10. CDR1 is MDHEN, CDR2 SYDVKM, per germline. This CDR3 has 15 residues. The CDR3 DNA sequence: TGTGCCAGCAGCCGCGGGGGGAGTCGGATCGGGGAGCTGTTTTTT. It is translated as CASSRGGSRIGELFF.

The CDR3 spells CASSPGGQNSPLHF. The DNA for the CDR3 is TGTGCCAGCAGCCCCGGGGGACAGAATTCACCCCTCCACTTT. The rearrangement joins TRBV7-2 to TRBJ1-6; 7 bases are shared with TRBD1. Unmatched junction bases numbered 5, after V lost 5 bases and J lost 7 bases. This CDR3 has 14 residues. Germline-derived CDR1 and CDR2 are SGHTA and FQGNSA.

The chain combines TRBV5-1 with TRBJ2-2, with 9 nucleotides matching TRBD1. The CDR3 loop spans 14 amino acids. CDR1 and CDR2 from the germline V gene are SGHRS and YFSETQ. Trimming took 3 bases from V and 7 from J; bases not matched to a gene: 4. This chain's CDR3 is CASSSGQGGGELFF. CDR3 DNA sequence: TGCGCCAGCAGCTCGGGACAGGGTGGCGGGGAGCTGTTTTTT.

This chain joins TRBV9 and TRBJ2-1; 14 bases match TRBD2. The V gene end was trimmed by 4 bases and the J gene end by 9 bases; junction bases not matched to a gene: 6. The CDR3 runs 15 residues. Germline lookup yields CDR1 SGDLS and CDR2 YYNGEE. CDR3: CASSPGLAGGSEQFF. The CDR3 DNA reads TGTGCCAGCAGCCCCGGACTAGCGGGAGGTTCTGAGCAGTTCTTC.

The chain joins TRBV4-1 to TRBJ2-2; tentatively, D is TRBD2 (5 bases). Germline V gives CDR1 MGHRA, CDR2 YSYEKL. The ends were cut back, 3 bases at V and 5 bases at J, with 16 bases in the middle. The CDR3 covers 16 residues. The CDR3: CASSHPALGVTGELFF. The CDR3 DNA follows: TGCGCCAGCAGCCATCCGGCCCTCGGGGTGACCGGGGAGCTGTTTTTT.

The rearrangement joins TRBV28 to TRBJ1-2, with 7 bases that match TRBD1. This CDR3 comprises 17 residues. The germline gives CDR1 MDHEN, CDR2 SYDVKM. Trimming at V came to 6 bases and at J to 6 bases, leaving 19 bases not matched to a gene. CDR3 sequence (DNA): TGTGCCAGCAGCTACCAAGGGGGCGCGTTTCAATCTCATGGCTACACCTTC. It yields the protein CASSYQGGAFQSHGYTF.

The genes are TRBV7-9 and TRBJ2-1; D perhaps matches TRBD2 (5 bases). V was trimmed by 5 bases and J by 0 bases, leaving 11 bases between them. This CDR3 spans 15 amino acids. The germline CDR1 and CDR2 sequences are SEHNR and FQNEAQ (reference sequence). Here the CDR3 reads CASSLSGNSYNEQFF. DNA for the CDR3: TGTGCCAGCAGCCTCAGCGGAAACTCCTACAATGAGCAGTTCTTC.

The chain recombines TRBV5-1 with TRBJ1-4; 10 bases map to TRBD1. Germline lookup yields CDR1 SGHRS and CDR2 YFSETQ. The CDR3 loop spans 15 amino acids. V lost 6 bases and J lost 8; bases outside the gene matches: 10. CDR3 bases: TGCGCCAGCAACCCCTCCGGACAGGGGGGCGAAAAACTGTTTTTT. Its protein product is CASNPSGQGGEKLFF.